Sequencing of this T cell receptor beta chain was carried out in a study of control samples from healthy donors and cancer patients. Germline V lookup: CDR1 SGHRS, CDR2 YFSETQ. Trimming pared 6 bases from V and 4 bases from J, leaving 16 bases between. This CDR3 contains 14 residues. The method was immunoSEQ multiplex PCR; TCRdb's version includes in-frame clones alone and lacks a portion of them. The table lists about 100,000 clones, about 90% of them singletons. This TCR was recovered from a woman aged 50 to 60 in good health. The specimen sequenced was blood. This chain links TRBV5-1 with TRBJ1-2; D gene uncertain. The CDR3 DNA reads TGCGCCAGCACCACCGCAGACGGATCCTATGGCTACACCTTC. Translated, it gives CASTTADGSYGYTF.